This is a list of T cell receptor beta chains from one sample in a study of cytomegalovirus exposure and HLA in healthy donors. Only in-frame clones appear in the TCRdb table, and some are missing; sequencing was by immunoSEQ multiplex PCR. The sample lists about 100,000 clones, around 74% seen once, with about 2.1% in the top ten. Sample: PBMCs. These TCRs come from a woman aged 40 to 50 in good health and CMV-seronegative. Each CDR3 is given with its conserved first and last residue. A D gene is named only where the DNA matches it firmly. Clone size is shown for a subset of rows, as once, few, many or a class of expanded clone.

>TRBJ2-7|NA|TRBV9|NA
TGTGCCAGCAGCGTAGCCCCGGGGAGCTCCTACGAGCAGTACTTC
CASSVAPGSSYEQYF
>TRBJ1-3|TRBD1|TRBV4-3|NA
TGCGCCAGCAGCCAAGATGGCCCAGGGGGCGGTGGAAACACCATATATTTT
CASSQDGPGGGGNTIYF
>TRBJ1-2|NA|TRBV5-1|few
TGCGCCAGCACGGACAGCGACGTCTATGGCTACACCTTC
CASTDSDVYGYTF
>TRBJ1-4|NA|TRBV10-3|few
TGTGCCATCAGCCCCGGGGAGGGGGAAAAACTGTTTTTT
CAISPGEGEKLFF
>TRBJ2-7|NA|TRBV28|NA
TGTGCCAGCATACCCTCCGGGGTAGCGGCCACCTACGAGCAGTACTTC
CASIPSGVAATYEQYF
>TRBJ2-7|NA|TRBV11-2|NA
TGTGCCAGCAGCTCAACGGAGGAGACCTACGAGCAGTACTTC
CASSSTEETYEQYF
>TRBJ2-7|TRBD2|TRBV6-6|NA
TGTGCCAGCAGTTACGGTGGGACTAGCGTCTACGAGCAGTACTTC
CASSYGGTSVYEQYF
>TRBJ2-1|TRBD2|TRBV5-1|NA
TGCGCCAGCAGTATACTAGCGGGAGGTCCCAATGAGCAGTTCTTC
CASSILAGGPNEQFF
>TRBJ2-5|TRBD2|TRBV6-1|NA
TGTGCCAGCAAGACGGCGGGGGGGCCAGTGACCCAGTACTTC
CASKTAGGPVTQYF
>TRBJ1-2|TRBD1|TRBV12-5|NA
TGTGCTAGTGGTTTGGCCGGGACAGGGAACGGCTACACCTTC
CASGLAGTGNGYTF
>TRBJ1-1|TRBD1|TRBV18|NA
TGTGCCAGCTCACCGACGACAGGGAACTGGGGTGAAGCTTTCTTT
CASSPTTGNWGEAFF
>TRBJ2-7|NA|TRBV27|NA
TGTGCCAGCAGTTCCAGGCCGGGATACGAGCAGTACTTC
CASSSRPGYEQYF
>TRBJ2-7|TRBD1|TRBV5-5|NA
TGTGCCAGCACCCCGCGTGGACAGGGTTACTACGAGCAGTACTTC
CASTPRGQGYYEQYF
>TRBJ1-4|TRBD1|TRBV6-1|NA
TGTGCCAGCAGAAAGGACAGGGACCCTAATGAAAAACTGTTTTTT
CASRKDRDPNEKLFF
>TRBJ2-3|NA|TRBV5-4|NA
TGTGCCATAGGCTGGGGCGGGAACACAGATACGCAGTATTTT
CAIGWGGNTDTQYF
>TRBJ2-3|TRBD1|TRBV12-5|few
TGTGCTAGTGGTTTGGGGCAGGGGGCAGATACGCAGTATTTT
CASGLGQGADTQYF
>TRBJ2-7|NA|TRBV10-2|NA
TGCGCCAGCAGGGACAGAGGTATCGAGCAGTACTTC
CASRDRGIEQYF
>TRBJ2-3|NA|TRBV19|NA
TGTGCCAGTAGCGGGGACACAGATACGCAGTATTTT
CASSGDTDTQYF
>TRBJ1-4|NA|TRBV2|NA
TGTGCCAGATCGGGAACCGAGGGTGAAAAACTGTTTTTT
CARSGTEGEKLFF
>TRBJ2-3|NA|TRBV19|NA
TGTGCCAGTAGTATTCGGCCAGGGCCCCCAGATACGCAGTATTTT
CASSIRPGPPDTQYF
>TRBJ2-7|TRBD1|TRBV7-2|NA
TGTGCCAGCAGCACACACAGGGGGCATGGCGAGCAGTACTTC
CASSTHRGHGEQYF
>TRBJ1-5|NA|TRBV16|NA
TGTGCCAGCAGCCAATCGCGGTCCTCCGGAGAAGCCCAGCATTTT
CASSQSRSSGEAQHF
>TRBJ1-2|NA|TRBV23-1|NA
TGCGCCAGCGCCCGGGGAAGGGGCTACACCTTC
CASARGRGYTF
>TRBJ2-2|TRBD2|TRBV7-3|NA
TGTGCCAGCAGCTTATCCCCAGCGGGGGGATCCGGGGAGCTGTTTTTT
CASSLSPAGGSGELFF
>TRBJ2-7|TRBD2|TRBV7-2|NA
TGTGCCAGCAGCTTAGCGTGGGGGGGTGGTAGCGAGCAGTACTTC
CASSLAWGGGSEQYF